One TCR beta chain is described in this entry. Antigen specificity is unknown. The data were obtained in a study of cytomegalovirus exposure and HLA in healthy donors. The PCR was carried out with 60 Vbeta primers and 13 Jbeta primers. Clones were sequenced by immunoSEQ multiplex PCR, and TCRdb holds only the in-frame ones, with some missing. The table has roughly 110,000 clones, roughly four fifths seen once. V lost 5 bases and J 2 bases, leaving 9 bases between the germline ends. The CDR3 totals 13 residues. Germline CDR1 LGHNT, CDR2 FRNRAP. Study-wide findings and caveats: Earlier analysis looked at TCR beta V segments, and most were productive about 87% or about 30% of the time. A later analysis reportedly found fewer N-insertions in an Asian-associated ancestry cluster than the roughly 680-donor mean. The study listed approximately 160 cytomegalovirus-associated TCR beta chains.

V and J are TRBV12-5 and TRBJ1-1; D gene unclear. Sequenced input: PBMCs. The receptor's source is a man aged 45 to 65 in good health and CMV-seronegative. CDR3 loop: CASGAEFNTEAFF. DNA of the CDR3: TGTGCTAGTGGTGCGGAGTTTAACACTGAAGCTTTCTTT.